This passage covers 16 T cell receptor beta chains from one sample sequenced in a study of OX40 agonist ivuxolimab in advanced cancers. The assay was immunoSEQ multiplex PCR, and TCRdb's table has in-frame clones only and misses some. The sample consists of 70,000 or so clones, 88% of them appearing once. The source was CD4+ or CD8+ T cells sorted from blood, collected in a trial of the OX40 agonist ivuxolimab. These receptors all stem from an adult with an advanced solid tumor such as melanoma, head and neck, liver or kidney cancer.

The chain couples TRBV19 to TRBJ1-1; D gene ambiguous. Deletions cut 3 bases from V and 1 base from J, with 9 bases between. The CDR3 length is 14 residues. Germline CDR1 is LNHDA and CDR2 is SQIVND (reference sequence). The CDR3 DNA follows: TGTGCCAGTAGTATGCAAAGTAAGAACACTGAAGCTTTCTTT. Its protein product is CASSMQSKNTEAFF.

The genes are TRBV7-2 and TRBJ1-1; D possibly corresponds to TRBD1 (5 bases). CDR3 size: 15 residues. V lost 3 bases and J lost 1, with 12 bases in between. CDR1 SGHTA and CDR2 FQGNSA come from the germline V gene. The CDR3 coding sequence is TGTGCCAGCAGCTTGGGGGACTGGCAGAACACTGAAGCTTTCTTT. Translation gives CASSLGDWQNTEAFF.

This clone is a singleton in its sample. The chain links TRBV30 to TRBJ2-5; 8 nucleotides align to TRBD1. CDR3 length equals 15 residues. After removal of 2 bases from V and 2 bases from J, the junction contained 7 bases not matched to a gene. Per germline, CDR1 GTSNPN and CDR2 SVGIG (reference sequence). The CDR3 loop is CAWSLGTGPQETQYF. Written as DNA, the CDR3 is TGTGCCTGGAGTCTGGGGACAGGCCCACAAGAGACCCAGTACTTC.

The rearrangement uses TRBV6-6 and TRBJ1-1, with D maybe TRBD1 (5 bases). Germline assignment: CDR1 MNHNY and CDR2 SVGAGI (reference sequence). The CDR3 runs 14 residues. V lost 7 bases and J 1 base, leaving 13 bases between the germline ends. CDR3 DNA: TGTGCCAGCATCGAACTACAGGAGAACACTGAAGCTTTCTTT. Protein sequence: CASIELQENTEAFF.

The chain combines TRBV6-5 with TRBJ2-7; D gene ambiguous. Germline CDR1 is MNHEY and CDR2 is SVGAGI. V lost 4 bases, J lost 0 bases, and 4 bases lay in between. The CDR3 totals 12 residues. The CDR3 here is CASSFPSYEQYF. The CDR3, as DNA: TGTGCCAGCAGTTTCCCCTCCTACGAGCAGTACTTC.

The genes are TRBV9 and TRBJ2-1; 9 nucleotides align to TRBD1. Germline CDR1 and CDR2: SGDLS and YYNGEE. The CDR3 covers 14 residues. J lost 7 bases, V lost 4 bases, and 6 bases had no gene match. The CDR3 sequence is CASSPRTGDNEQFF. Written as DNA, the CDR3 is TGTGCCAGCAGCCCCCGGACAGGGGATAATGAGCAGTTCTTC.

A few counts support this clone. This chain uses TRBV30 with TRBJ1-1, with a weak D call TRBD1 (6 bases). V gave up 2 bases and J gave up 4 bases, with 11 bases separating them. This CDR3 is 13 amino acids long. The germline CDR1 and CDR2 sequences are GTSNPN and SVGIG (reference sequence). The CDR3 sequence: CAWSPTGSTEAFF. DNA for the CDR3: TGTGCCTGGAGTCCGACAGGATCCACTGAAGCTTTCTTT.

This clone was seen a single time. The chain carries TRBV11-3 and TRBJ1-2; tentative D call: TRBD1 (5 bases). Germline CDR1 is SGHNT and CDR2 is YENEEA. The CDR3 totals 12 residues. Between the trimmed V and J ends, which lost 6 bases and 2 bases, there was a span of 7 bases. The CDR3 here is CASRGENYGYTF. The CDR3 region has the DNA TGTGCCAGCAGGGGGGAAAACTATGGCTACACCTTC.

The chain combines TRBV7-2 with TRBJ2-7, with 10 positions matching TRBD2. CDR3 size: 15 residues. Per germline, CDR1 SGHTA and CDR2 FQGNSA. Trimming cost V 5 bases and J 7 bases; bases outside gene matches: 11. The CDR3 reads CASSAQPGLAWEQYF. The CDR3, as DNA: TGTGCCAGCAGCGCCCAACCGGGACTAGCGTGGGAGCAGTACTTC.

In this sample, this clone turned up a few times. V and J are TRBV18 and TRBJ1-1, with a tentative D call TRBD1 (6 bases). Germline CDR1 is KGHSH and CDR2 is LQKENI. V lost 11 bases and J 1 base, leaving 14 bases between the germline ends. This CDR3 comprises 13 residues. The CDR3 DNA is TGTGCCGGGGCGAGGGGGGAGAACACTGAAGCTTTCTTT. Its translation: CAGARGENTEAFF.

The chain links TRBV19 to TRBJ2-7; D may be TRBD1 (6 bases). CDR1 and CDR2 (germline): LNHDA, SQIVND (reference sequence). The CDR3 covers 14 residues. V was clipped by 8 bases and J by 4 bases, with 18 bases between them. The CDR3 DNA reads as TGTGCCAGTGGGGGCGGAGGAGTGTCGTACGAGCAGTACTTC. Its translation is CASGGGGVSYEQYF.

The chain employs TRBV5-1 and TRBJ2-7, with no clear D. Germline V gene lookup returns CDR1 SGHRS and CDR2 YFSETQ. This CDR3 has 13 amino acids. V lost 2 bases and J lost 6, with 12 bases in between. CDR3 sequence: CASSFKGSGEQYF. Here the CDR3 DNA reads TGCGCCAGCAGCTTTAAGGGATCCGGCGAGCAGTACTTC.

The chain joins TRBV28 to TRBJ2-3; a weak D match, TRBD1 (6 bases). V was trimmed by 8 bases and J by 1 base, leaving 16 bases between them. Germline-derived CDR1 and CDR2 are MDHEN and SYDVKM. The CDR3 length is 15 residues. The CDR3 is CASSSSGQRTDTQYF. CDR3 DNA: TGTGCCAGCTCCTCCTCGGGACAACGCACAGATACGCAGTATTTT. The full variable domain, with the rest looked up from reference TRBV28 and TRBJ2-3, is DVKVTQSSRYLVKRTGEKVFLECVQDMDHENMFWYRQDPGLGLRLIYFSYDVKMKEKGDIPEGYSVSREKKERFSLILESASTNQTSMYLCASSSSGQRTDTQYFGPGTRLTVL.

The chain employs TRBV2 and TRBJ2-2, with a tentative D call TRBD1 (6 bases). This CDR3 is built from 13 residues. V was cut by 3 bases and J by 6 bases, with 8 bases left in between. The germline CDR1 and CDR2 sequences are SNHLY and FYNNEI. Written as DNA, the CDR3 is TGTGCCAGCAGTGACAGGGGTGCCGGGGAGCTGTTTTTT. Encoded protein: CASSDRGAGELFF.

The chain combines TRBV28 with TRBJ2-7; perhaps D is TRBD1 or TRBD2 (5 bases each). Germline loops: CDR1 MDHEN, CDR2 SYDVKM. The CDR3 contains 16 residues. Trimming removed 0 bases at V and 6 bases at J, with 18 bases between. The CDR3 loop reads CASSLCKGVGLCEQYF. In DNA form, the CDR3 reads TGTGCCAGCAGTTTATGTAAAGGGGTAGGACTCTGCGAGCAGTACTTC. Complete variable domain (other parts from reference TRBV28 and TRBJ2-7): DVKVTQSSRYLVKRTGEKVFLECVQDMDHENMFWYRQDPGLGLRLIYFSYDVKMKEKGDIPEGYSVSREKKERFSLILESASTNQTSMYLCASSLCKGVGLCEQYFGPGTRLTVT.

The J gene is TRBJ2-2, the V gene TRBV10-3; TRBD2 aligns across 7 bases. Germline V lookup: CDR1 ENHRY, CDR2 SYGVKD. The CDR3 spans 15 residues. Trimming cost V 2 bases and J 6 bases; bases outside gene matches: 6. CDR3 in DNA: TGTGCCATCAGTGAGGCTAGCGGATTCTCCGGGGAGCTGTTTTTT. It specifies CAISEASGFSGELFF.